The clone carrying this TCR beta chain was detected only once. The data are from a study of blood T cell repertoires in COVID-19. Study at large: Italy, Spain and the United States were the sources of the convalescent and acute COVID-19 samples.

Per the study methods: Quantification of nucleated cells was approximated via reference gene primer amplification. Clones were read by immunoSEQ multiplex PCR, and TCRdb kept only the in-frame ones, dropping some. The V and J calls and clone size are taken from that table; D and trimming were inferred from the DNA. The sample records 300,000 or so clones, roughly 86% being singletons. CDR3 length: 16 amino acids. Germline V gene lookup returns CDR1 KGHSY and CDR2 FQNENV. V dropped 2 bases and J dropped 7; count of bases not matched to a gene: 8. The clonotype was recovered from a woman aged 50 to 60 who had been exposed to COVID-19. The sample was PBMCs or T cells enriched from blood (not recorded which). This chain joins TRBV16 and TRBJ2-2, with 9 bases matching TRBD1. In nucleotides, the CDR3 is TGTGCCAGCAGCCAAGGGCGGACAGGGGCGTTCGGGGAGCTGTTTTTT. Protein: CASSQGRTGAFGELFF. The full variable domain, rest sourced from reference TRBV16 and TRBJ2-2, is GEEVAQTPKHLVRGEGQKAKLYCAPIKGHSYVFWYQQVLKNEFKFLISFQNENVFDETGMPKERFSAKCLPNSPCSLEIQATKLEDSAVYFCASSQGRTGAFGELFFGEGSRLTVL.